The following is a T cell receptor (beta chain) sequence with its context. Its antigen is undetermined. This sample is part of a study of regulatory T cells in long-lasting Graves disease. Notes on the study in general: Results may be inaccurate due to the small sample size. Compared with new cases, persistent Graves' patients showed reduced TCR diversity. The number of shared public clonotypes was higher in persistent patients (roughly 2,800) than new patients (roughly 970).

Noted time point: persistent/refractory GD, antithyroid drugs over 5 years with positive TRAb. The TCR library used RNA extracted from PBMCs. The authors built TCR beta libraries using iRepertoire HTBI primers and Arm-PCR of CDR3 regions. TCRdb recomputed calls from the multiplex PCR reads with MiXCR, one row per CDR3 protein. Of around 400,000 distinct CDR3 sequences listed, more than 20% were seen once; the top ten hold around 30%. This receptor was identified in a woman aged 40 to 50 with Graves disease. The specimen comprised peripheral blood mononuclear cells (PBMCs), sampled when the disease was refractory, from a patient treated with antithyroid drugs.

CDR3: CASSPREGAQYGYTF. The CDR3 DNA follows: TGTGCCAGCAGCCCAAGGGAGGGGGCGCAGTATGGCTACACCTTC. The chain uses TRBV7-8 and TRBJ1-2; 7 bases agree with TRBD1. Germline V CDR1 and CDR2: SGHVS, FQNEAQ. V gave up 5 bases and J gave up 5 bases; unmatched junction bases: 11. The CDR3 runs to 15 residues. Together with reference TRBV7-8 and TRBJ1-2, the CDR3 gives the full variable domain: GAGVSQSPRYKVAKRGQDVALRCDPISGHVSLFWYQQALGQGPEFLTYFQNEAQLDKSGLPSDRFFAERPEGSVSTLKIQRTQQEDSAVYLCASSPREGAQYGYTFGSGTRLTVV.